The next 9 T cell receptor beta chains were all read from a single sample in a study of blood T cells in healthy people across ages. The use of a sample-barcoded 5' primer and a J-beta primer mix characterized a second PCR of roughly 6 to 12 cycles. Each CDR3 protein gets one entry after TCRdb re-called the 5' RACE reads with MiXCR. The table has about 1.4 million distinct CDR3 sequences, approximately 63% seen once; the top ten hold under 8.5%. The sample comprised blood. The receptors shown here come from a man aged 18 to 29 in good health.

In DNA, the CDR3 is TGTGCCAGCAGACAATCGGGACAGGGGACAGATACGCAGTATTTT. Encoded protein: CASRQSGQGTDTQYF. The chain links TRBV12-3 or TRBV12-4 to TRBJ2-3; 10 bases are shared with TRBD1. J was trimmed by 3 bases and V by 6 bases; bases with no gene match: 6. The CDR3 covers 15 residues.

The chain is built from TRBV28 and TRBJ2-1; 8 nucleotides match TRBD2. Per germline, CDR1 MDHEN and CDR2 SYDVKM. V trimming: 3 bases; J trimming: 5 bases; junction bases outside the gene matches: 9. This CDR3 is 16 amino acids long. Written as DNA, the CDR3 is TGTGCCAGCAGTTTGATCCTAGCGGGTGAGAACAATGAGCAGTTCTTC. It specifies CASSLILAGENNEQFF.

This clonotype was observed a few times. The V call is TRBV27, the J call TRBJ2-5, with D possibly being TRBD2 (5 bases). The CDR3 has 13 residues. The germline V gene has CDR1 MNHEY and CDR2 SMNVEV (reference sequence). Trimming left V 0 bases short and J 11 bases short, with 13 bases between. CDR3 DNA: TGTGCCAGCAGTTTATCGCTGCAATCGGGGCAGTACTTC. The encoded protein is CASSLSLQSGQYF.

The chain is built from TRBV5-1 and TRBJ1-6; a possible D gene is TRBD1 (6 bases). Germline V gene lookup returns CDR1 SGHRS and CDR2 YFSETQ. V dropped 3 bases and J dropped 5 bases, with 12 bases sitting between them. The CDR3 sequence is 15 residues long. CDR3 region: CASSYRGGNNSPLHF. The CDR3 nucleotides read TGCGCCAGCAGCTACCGCGGGGGCAATAATTCACCCCTCCACTTT.

The rearrangement links TRBV5-5 to TRBJ2-1, with 10 bases fitting TRBD2. Unmatched junction bases numbered 5, after V lost 5 bases and J lost 6 bases. Per the germline V gene, CDR1 is SGHKS and CDR2 is YYEKEE (reference sequence). CDR3 length equals 14 residues. The CDR3 nucleotides read TGTGCCAGCAGTCGGCCTAGCGGGAGCAATGAGCAGTTCTTC. Its protein is CASSRPSGSNEQFF.

This clonotype was recorded only once. The chain links TRBV29-1 to TRBJ1-1, with D possibly being TRBD1 (5 bases). From germline, CDR1 is SQVTM and CDR2 ANQGSEA. Trimming took 8 bases from V and 5 from J, leaving 15 bases between them. This CDR3 spans 12 amino acids. The CDR3 protein is CSTRSGSTEAFF. CDR3 sequence (DNA): TGCAGCACCAGGTCAGGGAGTACTGAAGCTTTCTTT.

The chain uses TRBV12-3 or TRBV12-4 and TRBJ1-2; D ambiguous. V gave up 7 bases and J gave up 4 bases, with 16 bases separating them. CDR3 length equals 14 residues. DNA for the CDR3: TGTGCCAGCACCGGACCTTCGTCGGGCTATGGCTACACCTTC. The encoded protein is CASTGPSSGYGYTF.

The rearrangement uses TRBV20-1 and TRBJ2-7; D call uncertain. Germline V gene data show CDR1 as DFQATT and CDR2 as SNEGSKA (reference sequence). V was clipped by 0 bases and J by 4 bases, with 10 bases between them. The CDR3 covers 13 residues. DNA for the CDR3: TGCAGTGCTAGAGAACCTACCCGTTACGAGCAGTACTTC. Translating it yields CSAREPTRYEQYF.

DNA of the CDR3: TGTGCCAGCAGCCCTCTGGGGGGTCCTACCTACAATGAGCAGTTCTTC. It specifies CASSPLGGPTYNEQFF. V and J are TRBV7-9 and TRBJ2-1; tentatively, D is TRBD2 (6 bases). The ends were cut back, 5 bases at V and 2 bases at J, with 16 bases in the middle. CDR1 SEHNR and CDR2 FQNEAQ come from the germline V gene (reference sequence). The CDR3 spans 16 residues.